Presented here are 5 T cell receptor beta chains from one specimen sequenced in a study of shared clonotypes between healthy human individuals. Some clones are missing from TCRdb's copy, which holds only in-frame ones; the method was immunoSEQ multiplex PCR. Found here are hundreds of thousands of clones, around 96% of them singletons; the top ten hold approximately 0.11%. Terminally differentiated effector memory CD45RA+ cells were excluded from the naive CD8 cells, which were CD45RO-negative and positively selected for CCR7. The source material was naive CD8+ T cells sorted from blood. All receptors derive from a woman aged 25 to 45 in good health.

The rearrangement joins TRBV20-1 to TRBJ2-5; D is ambiguous. Germline V gene data show CDR1 as DFQATT and CDR2 as SNEGSKA (reference sequence). This CDR3 comprises 10 residues. Trimming pared 6 bases from V and 3 bases from J, leaving 5 bases between. This CDR3 is CSAQKETQYF. The CDR3 DNA follows: TGCAGTGCGCAAAAAGAGACCCAGTACTTC.

The chain links TRBV25-1 to TRBJ2-5; 9 bases map to TRBD2. Germline V gives CDR1 MGHDK, CDR2 SYGVNS. V lost 3 bases and J lost 4; bases outside the gene matches: 12. The CDR3 length is 17 residues. For the CDR3, the DNA is TGTGCCAGCAGTGATGGGCGGGCTAGCGGGATTGGAGAGACCCAGTACTTC. This codes for CASSDGRASGIGETQYF.

This clone was recorded only once. The chain carries TRBV4-1 and TRBJ2-2; D call uncertain. This CDR3 spans 15 amino acids. V lost 2 bases and J 5 bases, leaving 12 bases between the germline ends. Germline V gene data show CDR1 as MGHRA and CDR2 as YSYEKL. As DNA, the CDR3 is TGCGCCAGCAGCCAACGAGAATGGGGAACCGGGGAGCTGTTTTTT. As protein: CASSQREWGTGELFF.

The chain is built from TRBV5-4 and TRBJ2-5, with 8 bases lining up with TRBD2. CDR1 is SGHNT and CDR2 is YYREEE in the germline V gene (reference sequence). The ends lost 2 bases at V and 11 bases at J; junction bases unmatched: 11. The CDR3 sequence is 14 residues long. As DNA, the CDR3 is TGTGCCAGCAGCTTACAAGGGCCCGGGGGGGAGCAGTACTTC. As protein: CASSLQGPGGEQYF. The full variable domain, in which reference TRBV5-4 and TRBJ2-5 provide the parts outside the CDR3, is ETGVTQSPTHLIKTRGQQVTLRCSSQSGHNTVSWYQQALGQGPQFIFQYYREEENGRGNFPPRFSGLQFPNYSSELNVNALELDDSALYLCASSLQGPGGEQYFGPGTRLLVL.

The gene calls are TRBV27 and TRBJ1-5; the D is unclear. V gave up 0 bases and J gave up 3 bases, with 6 bases separating them. The CDR3 spans 14 residues. CDR1 and CDR2 (germline): MNHEY, SMNVEV (reference sequence). The CDR3 region has the DNA TGTGCCAGCAGTTTATCGGTAAACAATCAGCCCCAGCATTTT. The encoded protein is CASSLSVNNQPQHF.